The T cell receptor beta chain under discussion was sequenced for a study of cytomegalovirus exposure and HLA in healthy donors (dated by TCRdb to 2016 to 2017). For the study in its entirety: According to an earlier analysis of 450 to 650 of the donors, about 180 million T cells yielded 95 million to 140 million unique TCR beta sequences and approximately 300 Gb of sequence data. In an earlier analysis of 587 of the donors, high-throughput TCR beta sequencing was used to judge whether each TCR beta V gene segment behaved as functional or pseudogenic. A later genetic analysis took genome-wide SNP genotypes for 398 of the 666 donors and used that subset as a discovery cohort. To predict cytomegalovirus infection status, the study combined high-throughput TCR immunosequencing, statistical association of individual TCRs with disease status, and machine learning. In addition to the first cohort of 666 subjects, a separate validation cohort of approximately 130 different subjects was used. The study profiled the T cell repertoires of more than 500 subjects by immunosequencing and related them to cytomegalovirus serostatus. Of the approximately 400 genotyped donors, less than 85% were placed in the genetic ancestry cluster associated with self-reported Caucasian donors. To study patterns of TCR occurrence, a later analysis re-analyzed previously published TCR beta repertoires from hundreds of donors and added high-resolution HLA genotyping. The number of donors typed differed by locus, with roughly 620-630 for A, B, C, DRB1 and DQB1, around 500 for DQA1, some 570 for DPA1, and 400 to 490 for DPB1. Roughly 5 DR-DQ haplotypes were handled as single units for association and clustering, since linkage in the cohort was strong. In the later analysis, no new phenotypic data were used to find candidate immune exposures; instead, reliance was placed on TCR beta sequences and their occurrence across donors. An early release covering approximately 600 HLA-typed donors comprised 250 to 350 gigabases of sequencing data and tens of millions of unique TCR sequences. Donor age, sex, ethnicity and CMV serostatus were compiled alongside the repertoire data. The study was designed to test whether signatures of past pathogen exposure could be identified by cataloging public T cell receptors. Every discovery cohort repertoire had been produced on one sequencing platform. Across about 370 genotyped donors of the cohort, an average of approximately 240,000 unique TCR beta nucleotide sequences per donor were sequenced, and roughly a sixth of those sequences were non-productive. Class I and class II HLA loci were covered by the typing at four-digit resolution. Study-wide findings and limitations: An association between a missense DCLRE1C variant and V-gene and J-gene trimming of TCR beta chains was found in a later genetic analysis and replicated in an independent cohort. The cohort was sequenced for TCR beta chains only, and without alpha or paired-chain data the features that could be detected were limited. Presence/absence analyses assumed roughly uniform sequencing depth across donors, an assumption that may not hold. A group of highly shared sequence variants was considered likely to be a technical artifact of the sequencing pipeline. A later analysis found that HLA-associated TCR beta chains were more clonally expanded and had lower generation probabilities than equally common non-associated chains. The earlier analysis of a few hundred of the donors excluded about 16 rarely observed V segments, including chromosome 9 orphons, because counts were too low. The 87-base-pair reads could not distinguish some IMGT-functional V segments, including TRBV6-2 and TRBV6-3, so those segments were excluded. A further reported finding was that TCR beta sequences accurately predicted the HLA-A and HLA-B alleles for most subjects in the first cohort. At a false discovery rate of 0.05, a later analysis linked about 16,000 TCR beta sequences to specific HLA alleles. In both the original and validation cohorts, the classifier was reported to diagnose cytomegalovirus status with high specificity and sensitivity. A later analysis found that most CMV-associated TCR beta chains appeared HLA-restricted, with HLA associations seemingly driven largely by CMV exposure. In a later analysis, several top co-occurrence clusters were reported to appear linked to parvovirus B19, influenza, CMV and Epstein-Barr virus. According to the authors, the approach could potentially be generalized to other disease states and immunological phenotypes. Across donors, most TCR sequences were observed very rarely, whereas some public TCRs were present in many individuals. When HLA alleles, especially DR and DQ, strongly co-occurred, attributing TCR associations to individual alleles was difficult. In a later analysis, the rate of TCR association differed among HLA loci, with DRB1 alleles having the most associated TCRs and HLA-C alleles having the fewest. A few of the identified cytomegalovirus-associated TCR beta chains were confirmed in vitro to be specific for cytomegalovirus antigens. Linkage disequilibrium might explain the correlated functional status among segregating V segments, but an unknown experimental factor could not be ruled out. CMV serostatus was the only immune exposure information available for the cohort. The study listed around 160 TCR beta chains as associated with cytomegalovirus. An earlier analysis of approximately 590 of the donors showed that most TCR beta V segments appeared in productive rearrangements either about 87% or about 30% of the time, which broadly matched IMGT annotations. Because some donors lacked HLA typing at each locus, the association tests relied only on the typed subset. A later genetic analysis reported fewer N-insertions in productive TCRs among donors in an Asian-associated ancestry cluster than the roughly 640-donor mean.

Remarks on this clone: Its binding antigen is unknown. No quality values exist for individual bases; no much larger clone is one base distant.

The cohort consisted of some 670 healthy bone marrow donors. Cohort members were all nominally healthy when sampled, although unrecorded immune exposures were likely present. The donor was CMV seronegative and belonged to the group of 352 seronegative cohort members. Every donor gave a peripheral blood sample, and the peripheral blood mononuclear cells from that sample were used for TCR beta sequencing. The Qiagen DNeasy Blood Extraction Kit was used to extract genomic DNA from the blood cell samples. Cut back by 0 bases and 0 bases, the V and J ends lie 3 bases apart. Taken from the germline V gene, the CDR1 and CDR2 loops are SGDLS and YYNGEE. Reading from cysteine to phenylalanine, the CDR3 counts 13 amino acids. Only the CDR3 DNA stays, 39 bases, in frame from base 1. Libraries were made using the immunoSEQ multiplex PCR assay. The multiplex PCR relied on a mix of 60 forward primers for TCR Vbeta segments and 13 reverse primers for TCR Jbeta segments. Amplification of the CDR3 region of rearranged TCR beta genes was performed with a multiplex PCR assay on genomic DNA. The Illumina HiSeq System was used to sequence the amplified TCR beta libraries as 87-base-pair reads. Per the source publication's procedure: A later analysis tallied around 82 million unique TCR beta chains across the roughly 610 repertoires, and about 12 million of those chains were shared by two or more donors. Raw reads were error-corrected and collapsed into unique sequences by a nearest-neighbor algorithm in which closely related sequences were merged to remove PCR and sequencing errors. V, D and J gene segments were assigned by aligning CDR3 sequences to IMGT reference sequences. For a sequence to be retained, a match of at least six nucleotides was required to both a V gene segment and a J gene segment. A rearrangement counted as productive if the CDR3 had no stop codons and remained in frame with V and J, and every other rearrangement counted as non-productive. CDR3 was defined according to IMGT convention as the region running from the second conserved V-encoded cysteine to the conserved J-encoded phenylalanine. In an earlier analysis of around 570 of the donors, sequences lacking an unambiguous match to a single V gene segment were excluded. In an earlier analysis of almost 600 of the donors, a V segment was called functional when productive rearrangements were above 56.7%, and segregating when the standard deviation between donors exceeded 5%. A statistical classification framework was built to diagnose cytomegalovirus status from the catalog of TCR beta chain sequences. In a later analysis, V and J genes were assigned by comparing TCR nucleotide sequences against IMGT/GENE-DB human TR gene sequences. In a later analysis, CDR3 sequences and most-parsimonious VDJ recombination scenarios were assigned using the TCRdist pipeline. A later analysis defined each TCR beta chain by its CDR3 amino acid sequence plus V-gene family, and excluded reads lacking a unique V-gene family. A later analysis removed 500 to 650 highly shared, low-generation-probability nucleotide sequences to deal with suspected cross-contamination and a sequencing artifact. For each public chain, a later analysis derived a clonal expansion index from normalized ranks of inferred template counts within each repertoire. In a later analysis, generation probabilities were computed with a VDJ recombination model fitted to out-of-frame rearrangements, and the resulting probabilities were checked against IGoR. In a later analysis, TCR-TCR, TCR-HLA and TCR-CMV co-occurrence was scored with hypergeometric tests, and a repertoire-size bias correction was applied to TCR pairs. A later analysis estimated false discovery rates by permuting HLA or CMV assignments 20 times. In a later analysis, co-occurring TCRs were grouped using DBSCAN, and TCRdist sequence similarity was added for clustering within HLA-allele-positive subsets. Repertoires with fewer than 30,000 or more than 120,000 public chains were left out of co-occurrence clustering, as were about five repertoires with anomalous nucleotide sharing. Imported from immuneACCESS, the table was reduced by TCRdb to in-frame sequences with V and J called. These copies leave out some clones; in studies compared against another copy, an unresolved V gene accounts for under half, and the cause of the remainder is not known. V, J and clone size reflect that table, while D and trimming were determined from the DNA. Here the sample has about 180,000 clones; 75% to 85% occur a single time. The top ten clonotypes cover about 1.5% of the sample.

The TCR sequence derives from a man aged 18 to 30 in good health and CMV-seronegative. The V gene is TRBV9 and the J gene is TRBJ1-2; the D gene cannot be named for sure. The sample taken for sequencing was PBMCs. The sequenced DNA is TGTGCCAGCAGCGTAGCGGCTAACTATGGCTACACCTTC. This gives the protein CASSVAANYGYTF.